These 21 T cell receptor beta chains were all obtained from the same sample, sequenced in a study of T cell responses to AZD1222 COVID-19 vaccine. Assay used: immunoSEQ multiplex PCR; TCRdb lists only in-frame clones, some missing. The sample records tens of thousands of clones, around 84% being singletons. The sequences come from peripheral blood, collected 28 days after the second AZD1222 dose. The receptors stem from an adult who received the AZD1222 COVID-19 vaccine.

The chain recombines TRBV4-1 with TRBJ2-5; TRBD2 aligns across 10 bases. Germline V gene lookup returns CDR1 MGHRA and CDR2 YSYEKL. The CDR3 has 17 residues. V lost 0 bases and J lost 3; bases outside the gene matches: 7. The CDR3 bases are TGCGCCAGCAGCCAAGAGGCGCTAGCGGGGGTTAAAGAGACCCAGTACTTC. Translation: CASSQEALAGVKETQYF.

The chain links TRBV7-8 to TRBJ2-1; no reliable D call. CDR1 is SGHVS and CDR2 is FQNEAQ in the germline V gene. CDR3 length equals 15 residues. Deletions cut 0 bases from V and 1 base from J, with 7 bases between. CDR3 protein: CASSLAGSSYNEQFF. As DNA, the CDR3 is TGTGCCAGCAGCTTAGCCGGCTCTTCCTACAATGAGCAGTTCTTC.

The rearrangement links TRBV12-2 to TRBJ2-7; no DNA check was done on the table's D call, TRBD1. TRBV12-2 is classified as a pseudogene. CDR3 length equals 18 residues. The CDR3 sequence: CASRLARDRENSSYEQYF. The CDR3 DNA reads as TGTGCAAGTCGCTTAGCCCGGGACAGGGAAAATTCCTCCTACGAGCAGTACTTC.

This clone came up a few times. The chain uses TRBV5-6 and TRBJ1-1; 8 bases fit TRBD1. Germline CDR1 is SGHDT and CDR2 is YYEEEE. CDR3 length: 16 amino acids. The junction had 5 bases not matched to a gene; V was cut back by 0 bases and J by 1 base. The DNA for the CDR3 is TGTGCCAGCAGCTTGGGGGTTGACAGGGGGAACACTGAAGCTTTCTTT. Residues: CASSLGVDRGNTEAFF.

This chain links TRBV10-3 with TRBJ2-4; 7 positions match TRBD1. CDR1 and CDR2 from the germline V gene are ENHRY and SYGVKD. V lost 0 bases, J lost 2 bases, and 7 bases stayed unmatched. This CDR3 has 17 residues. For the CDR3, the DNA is TGTGCCATCAGTGAGTCCACAGGGGTCGGGACCAAAAACATTCAGTACTTC. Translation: CAISESTGVGTKNIQYF.

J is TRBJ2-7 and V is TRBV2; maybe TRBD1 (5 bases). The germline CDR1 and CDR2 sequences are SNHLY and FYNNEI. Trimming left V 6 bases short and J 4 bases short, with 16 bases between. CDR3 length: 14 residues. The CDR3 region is CASRVQGDSYEQYF. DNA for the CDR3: TGTGCCAGCAGAGTACAAGGCGACAGTTACGAGCAGTACTTC.

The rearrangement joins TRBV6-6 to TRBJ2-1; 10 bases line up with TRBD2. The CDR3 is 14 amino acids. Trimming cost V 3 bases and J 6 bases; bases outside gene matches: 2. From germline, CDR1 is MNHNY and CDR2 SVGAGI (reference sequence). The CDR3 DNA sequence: TGTGCCAGCAGTTATAGCGGGGGGTTCAATGAGCAGTTCTTC. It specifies CASSYSGGFNEQFF.

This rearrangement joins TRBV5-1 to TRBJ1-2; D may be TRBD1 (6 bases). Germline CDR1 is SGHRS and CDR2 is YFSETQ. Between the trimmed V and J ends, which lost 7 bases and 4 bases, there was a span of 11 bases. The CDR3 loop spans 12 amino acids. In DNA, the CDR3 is TGCGCCAGCTCGGAAGGGGGCTATGGCTACACCTTC. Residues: CASSEGGYGYTF. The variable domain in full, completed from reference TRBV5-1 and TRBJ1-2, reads KAGVTQTPRYLIKTRGQQVTLSCSPISGHRSVSWYQQTPGQGLQFLFEYFSETQRNKGNFPGRFSGRQFSNSRSEMNVSTLELGDSALYLCASSEGGYGYTFGSGTRLTVV.

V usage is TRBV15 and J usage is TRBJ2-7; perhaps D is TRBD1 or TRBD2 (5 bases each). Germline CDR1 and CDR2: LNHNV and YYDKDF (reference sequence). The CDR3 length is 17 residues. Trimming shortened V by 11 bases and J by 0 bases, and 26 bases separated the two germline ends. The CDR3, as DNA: TGTGCCGATGGAGCTCGGAACGGGACCGAGAGCTCCTACGAGCAGTACTTC. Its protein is CADGARNGTESSYEQYF.

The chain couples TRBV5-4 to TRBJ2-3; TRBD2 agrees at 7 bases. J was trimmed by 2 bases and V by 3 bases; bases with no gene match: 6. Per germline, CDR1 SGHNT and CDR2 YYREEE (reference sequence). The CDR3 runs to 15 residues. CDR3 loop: CASSWGAGNTDTQYF. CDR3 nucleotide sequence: TGTGCCAGCAGCTGGGGAGCGGGGAACACAGATACGCAGTATTTT.

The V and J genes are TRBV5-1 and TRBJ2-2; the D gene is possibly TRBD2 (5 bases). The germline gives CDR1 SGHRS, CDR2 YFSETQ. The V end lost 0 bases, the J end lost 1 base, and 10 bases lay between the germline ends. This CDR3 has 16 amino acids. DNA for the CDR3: TGCGCCAGCAGCTTGGGTCGGGGATTGAACACCGGGGAGCTGTTTTTT. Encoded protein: CASSLGRGLNTGELFF.

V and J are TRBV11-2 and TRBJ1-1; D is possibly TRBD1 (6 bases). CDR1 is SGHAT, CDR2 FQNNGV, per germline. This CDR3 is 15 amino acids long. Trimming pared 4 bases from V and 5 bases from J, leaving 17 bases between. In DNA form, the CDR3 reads TGTGCCAGCAGCTCCTACACAGGGCCGGTTACTGAAGCTTTCTTT. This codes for CASSSYTGPVTEAFF.

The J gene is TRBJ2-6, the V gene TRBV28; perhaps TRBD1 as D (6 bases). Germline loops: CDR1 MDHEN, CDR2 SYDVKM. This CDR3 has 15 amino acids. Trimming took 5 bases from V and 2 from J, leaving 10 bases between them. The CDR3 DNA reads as TGTGCCAGCAGTGGTCCAGGGGCTGGGGCCAACGTCCTGACTTTC. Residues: CASSGPGAGANVLTF.

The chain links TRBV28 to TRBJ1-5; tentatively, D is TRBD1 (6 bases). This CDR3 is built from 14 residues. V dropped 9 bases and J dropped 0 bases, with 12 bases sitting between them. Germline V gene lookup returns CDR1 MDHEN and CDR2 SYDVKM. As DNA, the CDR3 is TGTGCCAGTAAGGACAGCTATAGCAATCAGCCCCAGCATTTT. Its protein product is CASKDSYSNQPQHF.

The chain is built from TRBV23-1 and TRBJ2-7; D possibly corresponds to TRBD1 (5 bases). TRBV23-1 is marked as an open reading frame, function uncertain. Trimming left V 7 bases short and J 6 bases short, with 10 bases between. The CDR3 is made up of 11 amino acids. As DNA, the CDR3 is TGCGCCAGCATTTTAAGGGGCGAGCAGTACTTC. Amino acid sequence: CASILRGEQYF.

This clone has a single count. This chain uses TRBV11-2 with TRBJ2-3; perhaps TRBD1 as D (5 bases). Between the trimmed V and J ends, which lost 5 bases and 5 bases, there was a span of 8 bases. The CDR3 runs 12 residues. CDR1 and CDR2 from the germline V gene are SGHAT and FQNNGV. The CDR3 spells CASSLQGDTQYF. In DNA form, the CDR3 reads TGTGCCAGCAGCCTCCAGGGAGATACGCAGTATTTT.

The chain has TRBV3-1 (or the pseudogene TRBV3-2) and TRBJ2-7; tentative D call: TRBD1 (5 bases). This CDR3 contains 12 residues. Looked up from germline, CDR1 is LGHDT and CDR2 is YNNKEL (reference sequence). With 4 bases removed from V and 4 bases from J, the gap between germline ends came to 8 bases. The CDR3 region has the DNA TGTGCCAGCAGCCGGCAGGGTTACGAGCAGTACTTC. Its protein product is CASSRQGYEQYF.

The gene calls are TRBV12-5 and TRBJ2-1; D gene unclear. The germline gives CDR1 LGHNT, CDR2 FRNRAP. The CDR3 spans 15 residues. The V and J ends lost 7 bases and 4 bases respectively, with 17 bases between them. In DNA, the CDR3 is TGTGCTAGTGCCTTCCCTATCGGCAATTACAATGAGCAGTTCTTC. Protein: CASAFPIGNYNEQFF. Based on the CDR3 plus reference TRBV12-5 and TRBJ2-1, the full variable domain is DARVTQTPRHKVTEMGQEVTMRCQPILGHNTVFWYRQTMMQGLELLAYFRNRAPLDDSGMPKDRFSAEMPDATLATLKIQPSEPRDSAVYFCASAFPIGNYNEQFFGPGTRLTVL.

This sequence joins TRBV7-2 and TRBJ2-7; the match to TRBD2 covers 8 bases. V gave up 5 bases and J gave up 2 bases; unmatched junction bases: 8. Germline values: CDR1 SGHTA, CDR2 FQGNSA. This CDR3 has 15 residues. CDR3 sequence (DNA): TGTGCCAGCAGCCAGGGCCCGGGGGGGCCCTACGAGCAGTACTTC. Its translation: CASSQGPGGPYEQYF.

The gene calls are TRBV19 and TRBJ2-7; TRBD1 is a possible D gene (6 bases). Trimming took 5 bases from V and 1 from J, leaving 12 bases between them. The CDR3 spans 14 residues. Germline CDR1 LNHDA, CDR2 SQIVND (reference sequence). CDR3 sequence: CASSWDTNSYEQYF. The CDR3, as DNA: TGTGCCAGTAGTTGGGACACGAATTCCTACGAGCAGTACTTC.

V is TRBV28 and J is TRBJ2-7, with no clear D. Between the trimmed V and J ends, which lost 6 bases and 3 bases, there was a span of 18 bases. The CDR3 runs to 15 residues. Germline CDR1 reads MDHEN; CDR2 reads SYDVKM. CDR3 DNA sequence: TGTGCCAGCAGCTCACCGGGCAGACGCGACTACGAGCAGTACTTC. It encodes CASSSPGRRDYEQYF.